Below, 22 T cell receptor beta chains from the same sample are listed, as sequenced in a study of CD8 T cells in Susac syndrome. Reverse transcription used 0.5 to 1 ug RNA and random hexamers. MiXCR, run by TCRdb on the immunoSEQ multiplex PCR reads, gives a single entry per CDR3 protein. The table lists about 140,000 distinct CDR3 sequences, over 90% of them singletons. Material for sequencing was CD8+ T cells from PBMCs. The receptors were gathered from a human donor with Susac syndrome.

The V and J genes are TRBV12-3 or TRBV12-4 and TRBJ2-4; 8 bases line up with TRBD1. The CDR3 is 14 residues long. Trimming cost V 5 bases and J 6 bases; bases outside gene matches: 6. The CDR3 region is CASSTKGTGNIQYF. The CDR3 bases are TGTGCCAGCAGTACAAAAGGGACAGGAAACATTCAGTACTTC.

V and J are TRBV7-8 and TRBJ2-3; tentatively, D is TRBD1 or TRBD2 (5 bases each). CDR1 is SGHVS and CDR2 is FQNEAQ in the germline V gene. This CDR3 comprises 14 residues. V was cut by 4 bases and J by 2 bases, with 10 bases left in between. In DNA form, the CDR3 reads TGTGCCAGCAGCTCGGGACGTTCCACAGATACGCAGTATTTT. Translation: CASSSGRSTDTQYF.

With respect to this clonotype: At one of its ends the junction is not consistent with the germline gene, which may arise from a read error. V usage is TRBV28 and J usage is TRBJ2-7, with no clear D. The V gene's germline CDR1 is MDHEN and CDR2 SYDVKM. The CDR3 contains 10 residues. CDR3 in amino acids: CASSSFEQYF. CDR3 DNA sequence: TGTGCCAGCAGTTCCTTCGAGCAGTACTTC.

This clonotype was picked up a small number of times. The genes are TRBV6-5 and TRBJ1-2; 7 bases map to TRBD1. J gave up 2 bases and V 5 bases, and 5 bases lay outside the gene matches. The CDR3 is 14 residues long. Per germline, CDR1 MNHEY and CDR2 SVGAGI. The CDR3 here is CASSPGQANYGYTF. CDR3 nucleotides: TGTGCCAGCAGTCCCGGACAGGCCAACTATGGCTACACCTTC.

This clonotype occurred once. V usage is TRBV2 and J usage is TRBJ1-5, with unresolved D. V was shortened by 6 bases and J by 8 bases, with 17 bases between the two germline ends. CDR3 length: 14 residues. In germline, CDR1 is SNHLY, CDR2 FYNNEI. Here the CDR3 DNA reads TGTGCCAGCAGGCCCGGGAGGGAGGGAGAGCCCCAGCATTTT. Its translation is CASRPGREGEPQHF.

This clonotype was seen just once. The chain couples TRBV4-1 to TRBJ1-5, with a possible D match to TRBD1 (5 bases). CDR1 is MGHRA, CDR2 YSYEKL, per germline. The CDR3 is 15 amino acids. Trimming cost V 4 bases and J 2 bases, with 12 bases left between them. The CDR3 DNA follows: TGCGCCAGCAGCCCGGGGGAGCAGGGCAATCAGCCCCAGCATTTT. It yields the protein CASSPGEQGNQPQHF.

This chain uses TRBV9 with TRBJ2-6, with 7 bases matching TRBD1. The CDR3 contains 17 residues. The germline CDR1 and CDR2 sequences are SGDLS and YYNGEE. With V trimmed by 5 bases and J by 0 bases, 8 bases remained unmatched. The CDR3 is CASRTGTDRSGANVLTF. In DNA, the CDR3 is TGTGCCAGCAGAACCGGGACAGACCGCTCTGGGGCCAACGTCCTGACTTTC.

CDR3 protein: CASSYSVGGTYEQYF. DNA for the CDR3: TGTGCCAGCAGTTACTCGGTGGGAGGTACCTACGAGCAGTACTTC. The rearrangement joins TRBV6-5 to TRBJ2-7, with D tentatively TRBD2 (6 bases). V lost 0 bases to trimming and J lost 2 bases, with 11 bases between them. The CDR3 has 15 amino acids. Germline CDR1 is MNHEY and CDR2 is SVGAGI.

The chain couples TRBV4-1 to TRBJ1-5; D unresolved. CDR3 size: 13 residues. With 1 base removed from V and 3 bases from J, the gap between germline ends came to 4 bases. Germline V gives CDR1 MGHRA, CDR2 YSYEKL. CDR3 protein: CASSQGINQPQHF. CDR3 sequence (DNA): TGCGCCAGCAGCCAAGGAATCAATCAGCCCCAGCATTTT.

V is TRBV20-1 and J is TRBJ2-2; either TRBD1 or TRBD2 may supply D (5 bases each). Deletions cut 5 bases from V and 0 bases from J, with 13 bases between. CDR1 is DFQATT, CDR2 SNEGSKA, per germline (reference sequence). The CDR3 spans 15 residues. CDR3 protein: CSAGDGVANTGELFF. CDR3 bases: TGCAGTGCTGGGGACGGGGTCGCGAACACCGGGGAGCTGTTTTTT.

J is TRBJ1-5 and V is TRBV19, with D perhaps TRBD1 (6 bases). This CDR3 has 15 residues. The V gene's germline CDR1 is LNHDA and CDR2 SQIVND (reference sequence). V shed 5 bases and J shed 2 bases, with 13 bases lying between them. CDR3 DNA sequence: TGTGCCAGTAGTCACAGGGACTCGGGCAATCAGCCCCAGCATTTT. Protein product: CASSHRDSGNQPQHF.

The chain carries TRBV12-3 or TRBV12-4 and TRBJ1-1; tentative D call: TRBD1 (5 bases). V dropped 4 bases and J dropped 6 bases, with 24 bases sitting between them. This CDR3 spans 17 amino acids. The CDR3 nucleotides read TGTGCCAGCAGTTCCTTCCCGGGACGTAGTAAGTTGGCTGAAGCTTTCTTT. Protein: CASSSFPGRSKLAEAFF.

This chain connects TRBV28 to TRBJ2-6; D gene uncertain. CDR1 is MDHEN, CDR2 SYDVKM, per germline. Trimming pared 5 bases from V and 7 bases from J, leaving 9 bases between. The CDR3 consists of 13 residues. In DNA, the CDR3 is TGTGCCAGCAGTCCCCCGCGCGCCAACGTCCTGACTTTC. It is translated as CASSPPRANVLTF.

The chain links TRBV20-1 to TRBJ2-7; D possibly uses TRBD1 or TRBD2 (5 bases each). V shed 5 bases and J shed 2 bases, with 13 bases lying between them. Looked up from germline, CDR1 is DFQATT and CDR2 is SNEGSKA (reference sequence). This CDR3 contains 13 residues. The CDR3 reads CSASGTSTYEQYF. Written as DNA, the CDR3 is TGCAGTGCTTCCGGGACCAGCACCTACGAGCAGTACTTC.

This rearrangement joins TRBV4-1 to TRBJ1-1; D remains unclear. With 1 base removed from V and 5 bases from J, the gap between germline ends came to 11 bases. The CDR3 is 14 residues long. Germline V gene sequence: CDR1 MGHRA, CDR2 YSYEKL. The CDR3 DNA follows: TGCGCCAGCAGCCAAGTGTCTCTAGGAACTGAAGCTTTCTTT. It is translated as CASSQVSLGTEAFF.

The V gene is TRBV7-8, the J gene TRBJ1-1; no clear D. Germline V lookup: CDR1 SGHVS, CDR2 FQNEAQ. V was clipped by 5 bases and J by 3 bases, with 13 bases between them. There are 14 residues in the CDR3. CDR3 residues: CASSLRWADTEAFF. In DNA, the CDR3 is TGTGCCAGCAGCCTAAGGTGGGCGGACACTGAAGCTTTCTTT.

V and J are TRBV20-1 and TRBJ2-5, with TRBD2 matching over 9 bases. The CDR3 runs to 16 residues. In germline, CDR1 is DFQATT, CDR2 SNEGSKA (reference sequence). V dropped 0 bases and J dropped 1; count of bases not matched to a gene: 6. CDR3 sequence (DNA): TGCAGTGCTAGAGATTTCAAGCGGGAGGCCCAAGAGACCCAGTACTTC. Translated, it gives CSARDFKREAQETQYF.

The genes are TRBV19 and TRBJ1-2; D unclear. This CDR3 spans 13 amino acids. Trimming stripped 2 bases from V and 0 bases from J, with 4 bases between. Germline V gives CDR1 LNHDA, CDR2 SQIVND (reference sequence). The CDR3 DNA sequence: TGTGCCAGTAGTATATCTTCTAACTATGGCTACACCTTC. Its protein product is CASSISSNYGYTF.

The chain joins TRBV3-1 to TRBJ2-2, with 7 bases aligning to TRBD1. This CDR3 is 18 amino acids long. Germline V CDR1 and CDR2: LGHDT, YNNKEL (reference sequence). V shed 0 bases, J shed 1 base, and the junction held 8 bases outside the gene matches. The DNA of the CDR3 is TGTGCCAGCAGCCAAGATTCGTTAGGGACAGTGAACACCGGGGAGCTGTTTTTT. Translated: CASSQDSLGTVNTGELFF.

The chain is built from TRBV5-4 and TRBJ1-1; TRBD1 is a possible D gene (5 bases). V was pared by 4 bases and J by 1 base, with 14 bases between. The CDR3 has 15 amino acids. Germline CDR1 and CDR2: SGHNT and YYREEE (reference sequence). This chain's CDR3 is CASSPWWGENTEAFF. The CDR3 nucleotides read TGTGCCAGCAGCCCGTGGTGGGGGGAGAACACTGAAGCTTTCTTT.

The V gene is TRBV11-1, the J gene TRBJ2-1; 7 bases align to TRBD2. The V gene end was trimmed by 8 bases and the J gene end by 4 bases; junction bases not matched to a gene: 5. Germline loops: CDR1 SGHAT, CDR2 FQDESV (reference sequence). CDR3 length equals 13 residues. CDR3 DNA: TGTGCCAGCGGGGGGGGTCCATACAATGAGCAGTTCTTC. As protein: CASGGGPYNEQFF.

The CDR3 here is CASSFEGLAGGPGNEQFF. The CDR3 DNA sequence: TGTGCCAGCAGCTTTGAAGGACTAGCGGGAGGGCCGGGTAATGAGCAGTTCTTC. J is TRBJ2-1 and V is TRBV5-4, with 15 bases that match TRBD2. The CDR3 has 18 residues. Germline trimming cut 2 bases from V and 7 bases from J; bases unmatched to any gene: 10. CDR1 SGHNT and CDR2 YYREEE come from the germline V gene (reference sequence).